One sample yielded the 5 T cell receptor beta chains listed below, sequenced in a study of spatial heterogeneity in lung cancer. MiXCR was run by TCRdb on the 5' RACE reads, yielding one entry per CDR3 protein. The repertoire holds 50,000 or so distinct CDR3 sequences, less than 8.5% seen once, with approximately 13% in the top ten. Time point specified: sample taken at primary tumor resection. Without sorting, whole RNA was sequenced from tumor, nontumor lung or frozen PBMC. Sequencing was performed on PBMCs, taken at surgery. These receptors were collected from a female donor with early-stage non-small cell lung cancer.

This clonotype was recorded many times. The chain couples TRBV7-2 to TRBJ1-1; D remains unclear. Germline-derived CDR1 and CDR2 are SGHTA and FQGNSA. The CDR3 is 11 amino acids. V shed 4 bases and J shed 7 bases, with 7 bases lying between them. The CDR3 nucleotides read TGTGCCAGCAGCTCTTGGAGTGAAGCTTTCTTT. It specifies CASSSWSEAFF.

This clonotype was counted between two and nine times. The chain couples TRBV4-1 to TRBJ1-4; D perhaps matches TRBD1 (5 bases). The CDR3 consists of 14 residues. V shed 5 bases and J shed 8 bases, with 15 bases lying between them. Germline V CDR1 and CDR2: MGHRA, YSYEKL. DNA for the CDR3: TGCGCCAGCAGCTTACGCAGGGTAGGGGAAAAACTGTTTTTT. Its protein product is CASSLRRVGEKLFF.

In its sample, this clonotype was seen a few times. The gene calls are TRBV27 and TRBJ1-5; unclear D gene. The germline V gene has CDR1 MNHEY and CDR2 SMNVEV (reference sequence). This CDR3 has 14 residues. Trimming removed 4 bases from V and 4 bases from J, with 11 bases in between. The CDR3 here is CASSSIGTNQPQHF. The CDR3 bases are TGTGCCAGCAGTTCAATCGGAACAAATCAGCCCCAGCATTTT.

The V call is TRBV28, the J call TRBJ1-2; no definite D call. Germline loops: CDR1 MDHEN, CDR2 SYDVKM. This CDR3 has 12 amino acids. Trimming left V 8 bases short and J 5 bases short, with 12 bases between. The CDR3 loop is CASRRSSYGYTF. DNA of the CDR3: TGTGCCAGCCGCCGGAGCAGTTATGGCTACACCTTC.

CDR3 DNA sequence: TGTGCCAGCAGCTTGGTGGGGCAAGAGACCCAGTACTTC. It encodes CASSLVGQETQYF. The J gene is TRBJ2-5, the V gene TRBV5-5; the D is unclear. V was trimmed by 0 bases and J by 2 bases, leaving 5 bases between them. CDR1 is SGHKS and CDR2 is YYEKEE in the germline V gene (reference sequence). The CDR3 is 13 residues long.